This TCR beta chain appears in the sequencing data of a study of beta chain features in type 1 diabetes. Study-wide findings and caveats: For Type 1 diabetes patients, all four CD4+ subsets carried TCRB CDR3s that were moderately but significantly shorter.

CDR1 is SQVTM, CDR2 ANQGSEA, per germline. This CDR3 comprises 13 residues. Trimming shortened V by 4 bases and J by 2 bases, and 9 bases separated the two germline ends. The study reverse transcribed the entire isolated RNA, so it sequenced expressed TCRB transcripts. The assay was immunoSEQ multiplex PCR, and TCRdb's table has in-frame clones only and misses some. The table lists roughly 350,000 clones, about 10% of them singletons, with about 0.6% in the top ten. In its sample, this clone was seen a few times. Its antigen is undetermined. The sample comprised central memory CD4+ T cells from blood. V gene TRBV29-1 combines with J gene TRBJ1-3, with D tentatively TRBD1 (5 bases). The TCR comes from a young man with type 1 diabetes. CDR3 nucleotides: TGCAGCGTTGTTTCGGGGGCTGGAAACACCATATATTTT. This encodes CSVVSGAGNTIYF.